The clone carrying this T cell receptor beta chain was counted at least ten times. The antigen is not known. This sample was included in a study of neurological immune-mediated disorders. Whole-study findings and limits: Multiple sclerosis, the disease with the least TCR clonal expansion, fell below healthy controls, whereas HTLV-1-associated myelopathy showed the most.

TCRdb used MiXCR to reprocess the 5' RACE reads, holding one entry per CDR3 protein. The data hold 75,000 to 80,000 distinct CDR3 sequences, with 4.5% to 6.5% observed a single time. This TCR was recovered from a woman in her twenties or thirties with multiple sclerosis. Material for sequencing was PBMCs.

The CDR3 reads CASSRDRTNTEAFF. In DNA form, the CDR3 reads TGTGCCAGCAGCCGGGACAGGACGAACACTGAAGCTTTCTTT. The V gene is TRBV3-1, the J gene TRBJ1-1, with TRBD1 identical over 8 bases. Germline CDR1 LGHDT, CDR2 YNNKEL (reference sequence). The J segment lost 1 base and the V segment lost 4 bases, leaving 2 bases of the junction unmatched. The CDR3 has 14 residues.